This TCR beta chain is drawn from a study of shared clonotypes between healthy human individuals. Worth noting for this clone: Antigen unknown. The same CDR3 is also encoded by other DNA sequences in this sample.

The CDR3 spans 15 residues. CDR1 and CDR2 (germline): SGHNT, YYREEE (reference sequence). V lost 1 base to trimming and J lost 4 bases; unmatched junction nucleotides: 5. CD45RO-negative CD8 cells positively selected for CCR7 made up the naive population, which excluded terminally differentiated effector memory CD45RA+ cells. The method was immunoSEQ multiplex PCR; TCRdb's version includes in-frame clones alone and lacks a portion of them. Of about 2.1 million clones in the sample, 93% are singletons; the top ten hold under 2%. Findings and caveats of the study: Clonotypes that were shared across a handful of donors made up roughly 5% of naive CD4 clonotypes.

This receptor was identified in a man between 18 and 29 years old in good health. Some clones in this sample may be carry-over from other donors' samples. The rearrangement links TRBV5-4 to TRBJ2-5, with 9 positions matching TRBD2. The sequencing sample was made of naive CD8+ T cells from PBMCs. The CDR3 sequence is CASSLKREVGETQYF. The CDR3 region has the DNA TGTGCCAGCAGCTTGAAGCGGGAGGTGGGAGAGACCCAGTACTTC.